The rows below give T cell receptor beta chains drawn from one sample of a study of cytomegalovirus exposure and HLA in healthy donors. Sequencing was performed with immunoSEQ multiplex PCR; in TCRdb, only in-frame clones are kept and a portion is missing. The sample lists roughly 120,000 clones; 75% to 85% were seen once. Sequenced: PBMCs. The origin of the receptors is a man aged 25-45 years in good health and CMV-seronegative. Both conserved end residues are part of each CDR3. The D gene is left open where the match is weak. The size of a clone is reported for some rows only, either as once, few or many, or as a class for expanded clones.

TRBV28	TRBJ1-2	-	-	TGTGCCAGCCTTACACCTAACTATGGCTACACCTTC	CASLTPNYGYTF
TRBV14	TRBJ2-7	-	-	TGTGCCAGCAGCCTCGAATCCAGGGGTTTTTACGAGCAGTACTTC	CASSLESRGFYEQYF
TRBV5-1	TRBJ2-7	-	-	TGCGCCAGCAGCTTGATGGGCCTCCGTGACGAGCAGTACTTC	CASSLMGLRDEQYF
TRBV5-1	TRBJ1-2	-	-	TGCGCCAGCAGCTCGTCCGGAGGGGGCTACACCTTC	CASSSSGGGYTF
TRBV11-2	TRBJ2-3	-	TRBD2	TGTGCCAGCAGCTCCCTAGCGGGAGGGGCCAATACGCAGTATTTT	CASSSLAGGANTQYF
TRBV7-7	TRBJ2-2	few	-	TGTGCCAGCAGCTTAAGTATCGGGACACGGACCGGGGAGCTGTTTTTT	CASSLSIGTRTGELFF
TRBV7-8	TRBJ2-5	-	TRBD2	TGTGCCAGCAGCTACGAGCGGGAGGGCCGAGAGACCCAGTACTTC	CASSYEREGRETQYF
TRBV6-5	TRBJ1-2	-	-	TGTGCCAGCAGTTTACAGGGACGGGGCGGCTACACCTTC	CASSLQGRGGYTF
TRBV7-2	TRBJ2-2	-	TRBD2	TGTGCCAGCAGGATCTTAGCGGGGAACACCGGGGAGCTGTTTTTT	CASRILAGNTGELFF
TRBV27	TRBJ2-7	-	TRBD2	TGTGCCAGCAGTTCTGGGACTAGCGGGAGGTACGAGCAGTACTTC	CASSSGTSGRYEQYF
TRBV7-9	TRBJ2-7	once	TRBD1	TGTGCCAGCAGCCACATGACAGGGGGCCCCTTCGAGCAGTACTTC	CASSHMTGGPFEQYF
TRBV30	TRBJ1-4	-	TRBD1	TGTGCCTGTACGGGACAGGGCTCAACTAATGAAAAACTGTTTTTT	CACTGQGSTNEKLFF
TRBV27	TRBJ2-7	-	-	TGTGCCAGCAGTTTGGACCCTCCAGGGTTCCGAGCAGCCGAGCAGTACTTC	CASSLDPPGFRAAEQYF
TRBV19	TRBJ1-4	-	-	TGTGCCAGTAATGGACTGAGCAATGAAAAACTGTTTTTT	CASNGLSNEKLFF
TRBV7-9	TRBJ2-7	-	TRBD1	TGTTCCAGCAGTCGATCGGGACAGGGGGCCTATTCCTACGAGCAGTACTTC	CSSSRSGQGAYSYEQYF
TRBV7-9	TRBJ1-5	-	TRBD1	TGTGCCAGCAGCACGACAGGGGCCAATCAGCCCCAGCATTTT	CASSTTGANQPQHF
TRBV28	TRBJ1-3	-	TRBD1	TGTGCCACCACAGGGGATCTCGGAAACACCATATATTTT	CATTGDLGNTIYF
TRBV18	TRBJ2-7	-	-	TGTGCCAGCTCATCGACTAGCTACGAGCAGTACTTC	CASSSTSYEQYF
TRBV27	TRBJ2-7	-	TRBD1	TGTGCCAGCAGAATATCGACAGGGAACCCCTACGAGCAGTACTTC	CASRISTGNPYEQYF
TRBV5-1	TRBJ2-1	-	TRBD2	TGCGCCAGCAGCTCCTCACTAGCGGGAGGGTTCGATGAGCAGTTCTTC	CASSSSLAGGFDEQFF
TRBV27	TRBJ1-2	-	-	TGTGCCAGCACTCAGTTGGAAGCAGGGTCTGGAGGCTACACCTTC	CASTQLEAGSGGYTF
TRBV2	TRBJ2-1	-	TRBD2	TGTGCCAGCATTCCGAGCGGGACCGACGATGAGCAGTTCTTC	CASIPSGTDDEQFF
TRBV7-9	TRBJ2-7	-	TRBD2	TGTTCCAGCAGCGGAGACGGGACTAGCGGGGTCTACGAGCAGTACTTC	CSSSGDGTSGVYEQYF
TRBV4-1	TRBJ1-3	few	-	TGCGCCAGCAGCCAAGACAGGGGAAACACCATATATTTT	CASSQDRGNTIYF
TRBV6-6	TRBJ1-3	-	-	TGTGCCAGCACCCTACGGCCGGGCTCTGGAAACACCATATATTTT	CASTLRPGSGNTIYF
TRBV10-1	TRBJ2-3	-	-	TGCGCCAGCAACGAGGGTGGTACAGATACGCAGTATTTT	CASNEGGTDTQYF
TRBV4-1	TRBJ1-5	-	-	TGCGCCAGCAGCCAAGAACCCTTGCCACCGGCCTCAGAGGAGCCCCAGCATTTT	CASSQEPLPPASEEPQHF
TRBV5-1	TRBJ1-1	-	-	TGCGCCAGCAGCTCGGACAGAGACGCTTTCTTT	CASSSDRDAFF
TRBV9	TRBJ1-2	-	TRBD1	TGTGCCAGCAGCGGACAGGGGGCCTTCGATGGCTACACCTTC	CASSGQGAFDGYTF
TRBV6-5	TRBJ1-2	-	-	TGTGCCAGCAGCCGCGCGGGTTCTGTGTTGGGCTACACCTTC	CASSRAGSVLGYTF
TRBV27	TRBJ2-7	-	TRBD2	TGTGCCAGCAGTTTAACTGGACTAGCGGGACGGTACGAGCAGTACTTC	CASSLTGLAGRYEQYF
TRBV5-6	TRBJ1-5	-	-	TGTGCCAGCAGCCTTGCGGGTGGGAACAATCAGCCCCAGAATTTT	CASSLAGGNNQPQNF
TRBV7-8	TRBJ2-1	-	-	TGTGCCAGCAGCCCTGCGGGACTTTACAATGAGCAGTTCTTC	CASSPAGLYNEQFF
TRBV4-1	TRBJ2-5	-	TRBD1	TGCGCCAGCAGCCAGGAGGGACAGGGATCACAAAGGCAGTACTTC	CASSQEGQGSQRQYF
TRBV6-4	TRBJ1-2	-	-	TGTGCCAGCAGACTACAGGGCGCGGGCAACTATGGCTACACCTTC	CASRLQGAGNYGYTF
TRBV5-6	TRBJ2-6	few	-	TGTGCCAGCAGCCCGAGCTTGTCTGGGGCCAACGTCCTGACTTTC	CASSPSLSGANVLTF
TRBV6-6	TRBJ1-2	-	TRBD1	TGTGCCAGCAGTTACTCCGGGACAGGGGGCGACTATGGCTACACCTTC	CASSYSGTGGDYGYTF
TRBV28	TRBJ2-3	-	-	TGTGCCAGCAGTCAACCCATGACAGACACAGATACGCAGTATTTT	CASSQPMTDTDTQYF
TRBV25-1	TRBJ2-2	-	-	TGTGCCAGCAGTGAGGCAGGAACCGGGGAGCTGTTTTTT	CASSEAGTGELFF
TRBV5-1	TRBJ1-1	-	TRBD1	TGCGCCAGCAGCTCACAAGCTCAGGGGGTGGGGACTGAAGCTTTCTTT	CASSSQAQGVGTEAFF
TRBV13	TRBJ1-5	-	-	TGTGCCAGCAGCTTACGAGGGATCAATCAGCCCCAGCATTTT	CASSLRGINQPQHF
TRBV2	TRBJ1-2	-	TRBD1	TGTGCCAGCAGTGAAGCGCTGACAGGGCTCTATGGCTACACCTTC	CASSEALTGLYGYTF
TRBV29-1	TRBJ2-1	-	-	TGCAGCGTACCAGACATAGCAGACTACTCCTACAATGAGCAGTTCTTC	CSVPDIADYSYNEQFF
TRBV9	TRBJ1-1	-	TRBD1	TGTGCCAGCAGCCAGACAGGGTCCACTGAAGCTTTCTTT	CASSQTGSTEAFF
TRBV29-1	TRBJ2-5	-	-	TGCAGCGTTGTCTCTGGGCGATTGGGGACCCAGTACTTC	CSVVSGRLGTQYF
TRBV7-9	TRBJ2-7	-	-	TGTGCCAGCAGCTTAGTGGCGGGCATCATCTACGAGCAGTACTTC	CASSLVAGIIYEQYF
TRBV28	TRBJ1-2	few	TRBD1	TGTGCCAGCAGTTTAGGGGGACAGGTTAACTATGGCTACACCTTC	CASSLGGQVNYGYTF
TRBV6-1	TRBJ1-1	few	TRBD1	TGTGCCAGCATACAGACAGGGGGCTACACTGAAGCTTTCTTT	CASIQTGGYTEAFF
TRBV5-6	TRBJ2-5	-	-	TGTGCCAGCAGCTTGGCACTCTGGGAGACCCAGTACTTC	CASSLALWETQYF
TRBV6-1	TRBJ2-3	-	TRBD2	TGTGCCAGCAGTGAATTCAGCGGGAGGGAGGCTTGGGGTTCAGATACGCAGTATTTT	CASSEFSGREAWGSDTQYF
TRBV2	TRBJ2-7	-	TRBD2	TGTGCCAGCAGTTGGGTGACTAGCGACGAGCAGTACTTC	CASSWVTSDEQYF
TRBV6-4	TRBJ2-1	-	TRBD2	TGTGCCAGCAGTGATGAGACTAGCGGGAGGCACTACAATGAGCAGTTCTTC	CASSDETSGRHYNEQFF
TRBV28	TRBJ1-1	-	TRBD1	TGTGCCAGCGGGTGGGGACAGGGGGCGCTCTCCACTGAAGCTTTCTTT	CASGWGQGALSTEAFF
TRBV6-6	TRBJ2-2	few	-	TGTGCCAGCAGGAACAGGGACACCGGGGAGCTGTTTTTT	CASRNRDTGELFF
TRBV7-2	TRBJ2-7	-	TRBD2	TGTGCCAGCAGCCTGGCGCGGGAGCGCCTGAGCGAGCAGTACTTC	CASSLARERLSEQYF
TRBV6-5	TRBJ1-5	-	-	TGTGCCAGCAGTTACGGGCAGGGAAATCAGCCCCAGAATTTT	CASSYGQGNQPQNF
TRBV5-8	TRBJ2-7	few	-	TGTGCCAGCAGTTATGCGGCAGAAGCGGACGAGCAGTACTTC	CASSYAAEADEQYF
TRBV7-6	TRBJ1-2	-	-	TGTGCCAGCAGCTCCACGTATGGGGCCCGTGGCTACACCTTC	CASSSTYGARGYTF
TRBV5-1	TRBJ1-1	-	-	TGCGCCAGCAGCCCGCCCGGCACTGAAGCTTTCTTT	CASSPPGTEAFF